These 30 T cell receptor beta chains share one sample of origin, sequenced in a study of blood T cell repertoires in COVID-19. Clones were sequenced by immunoSEQ multiplex PCR, and TCRdb holds only the in-frame ones, with some missing. Of nearly 200,000 clones in the sample, 70% to 90% were seen once. The specimen sequenced was peripheral blood. The receptors originated from a man between 60 and 70 years old with COVID-19, enrolled during active disease.

This chain joins TRBV7-8 and TRBJ2-3; D possibly corresponds to TRBD2 (5 bases). Deletions cut 0 bases from V and 5 bases from J, with 12 bases between. Germline V lookup: CDR1 SGHVS, CDR2 FQNEAQ. The CDR3 spans 15 residues. In DNA form, the CDR3 reads TGTGCCAGCAGCTTAGCAGCAAAGGAGGAAGATACGCAGTATTTT. Protein sequence: CASSLAAKEEDTQYF.

This chain connects TRBV5-1 to TRBJ1-1; no reliable D call. V was trimmed by 2 bases and J by 1 base, leaving 9 bases between them. This CDR3 comprises 14 residues. Germline lookup yields CDR1 SGHRS and CDR2 YFSETQ. The CDR3 DNA sequence: TGCGCCAGCAGCTTTTCTTCAGGGAACACTGAAGCTTTCTTT. It is translated as CASSFSSGNTEAFF.

The chain uses TRBV30 and TRBJ2-7; TRBD2 matches at 7 bases. The germline V gene has CDR1 GTSNPN and CDR2 SVGIG (reference sequence). J was trimmed by 3 bases and V by 0 bases; bases with no gene match: 8. This CDR3 contains 15 residues. The CDR3: CAWSVEWGRVYEQYF. For the CDR3, the DNA is TGTGCCTGGAGTGTTGAATGGGGGAGGGTCTACGAGCAGTACTTC.

CDR3 sequence reads: CASSVDGGTAYGYTF. In nucleotides, the CDR3 is TGTGCCAGCAGCGTCGACGGGGGAACGGCCTATGGCTACACCTTC. The chain employs TRBV9 and TRBJ1-2; a possible D gene is TRBD1 (5 bases). The V end lost 2 bases, the J end lost 4 bases, and 15 bases lay between the germline ends. Germline CDR1 reads SGDLS; CDR2 reads YYNGEE. This CDR3 comprises 15 residues.

The chain recombines TRBV5-1 with TRBJ2-1; unclear D gene. From germline, CDR1 is SGHRS and CDR2 YFSETQ. The CDR3 is 15 residues long. Trimming pared 4 bases from V and 0 bases from J, leaving 11 bases between. The DNA for the CDR3 is TGCGCCAGCAGCCTCACGGAGAGCTCCTACAATGAGCAGTTCTTC. Residues: CASSLTESSYNEQFF.

This clone has more than one count but fewer than ten. The V call is TRBV4-3, the J call TRBJ2-1; TRBD2 might be the D (6 bases). Trimming removed 0 bases at V and 2 bases at J, with 11 bases between. The germline V gene encodes CDR1 LGHNA and CDR2 YSLEER. The CDR3 runs 16 residues. CDR3 bases: TGCGCCAGCAGCCAAGATTGGGGGGATCCCTACAATGAGCAGTTCTTC. This translates into CASSQDWGDPYNEQFF.

This clone is a singleton in its sample. The chain is built from TRBV21-1 and TRBJ1-1; the D call TRBD1 from the table was never checked on the DNA. TRBV21-1 is termed a pseudogene. The CDR3 has 14 residues. DNA of the CDR3: TGTGCCAGCAGCAATGACAGGGTGAACACTGAAGCTTTCTTT. Translated: CASSNDRVNTEAFF.

The V gene is TRBV10-3, the J gene TRBJ2-4; 7 nucleotides line up with TRBD2. The CDR3 loop spans 16 amino acids. CDR1 is ENHRY, CDR2 SYGVKD, per germline. J lost 2 bases, V lost 3 bases, and 7 bases had no gene match. The CDR3 spells CAISDGGRRTKNIQYF. DNA of the CDR3: TGTGCCATCAGTGACGGCGGGAGAAGAACCAAAAACATTCAGTACTTC.

In its sample, this clone was seen a few times. This chain connects TRBV7-2 to TRBJ1-6; 10 bases are shared with TRBD1. Trimming cost V 2 bases and J 10 bases; bases outside gene matches: 5. CDR3 length: 15 amino acids. CDR1 is SGHTA, CDR2 FQGNSA, per germline. CDR3 DNA sequence: TGTGCCAGCAGCTTAAGACAGGGGGCGCGGTCACCCCTCCACTTT. Amino acid sequence: CASSLRQGARSPLHF.

V gene TRBV7-2 combines with J gene TRBJ1-5; no clear D gene. This CDR3 spans 15 amino acids. Germline loops: CDR1 SGHTA, CDR2 FQGNSA. Trimming took 1 base from V and 0 from J, leaving 7 bases between them. CDR3 nucleotides: TGTGCCAGCAGCTTAGGGGCAGATAGCAATCAGCCCCAGCATTTT. Encoded protein: CASSLGADSNQPQHF.

In nucleotides, the CDR3 is TGTGCCAGCAGCTTGGCAGCGGGAGGCCTTGGGGCCAACGTCCTGACTTTC. Amino acid sequence: CASSLAAGGLGANVLTF. This chain joins TRBV5-4 and TRBJ2-6; 9 bases map to TRBD2. CDR3 length equals 17 residues. The germline CDR1 and CDR2 sequences are SGHNT and YYREEE (reference sequence). The ends lost 0 bases at V and 3 bases at J; junction bases unmatched: 4.

The chain links TRBV6-5 to TRBJ1-2, with D maybe TRBD1 (6 bases). The CDR3 contains 13 residues. Germline lookup yields CDR1 MNHEY and CDR2 SVGAGI. V was shortened by 6 bases and J by 11 bases, with 19 bases between the two germline ends. CDR3 nucleotide sequence: TGTGCCAGCAGGTCCAGCGGGACACTGAGTTACACCTTC. Translating it yields CASRSSGTLSYTF.

The V gene is TRBV7-9, the J gene TRBJ1-4, with 7 positions matching TRBD1. V was pared by 5 bases and J by 4 bases, with 4 bases of the junction left unmatched. Germline V gene sequence: CDR1 SEHNR, CDR2 FQNEAQ (reference sequence). The CDR3 runs to 14 residues. CDR3 sequence (DNA): TGTGCCAGCAGCACGACAGGGAATAATGAAAAACTGTTTTTT. Protein: CASSTTGNNEKLFF.

This clone was seen only once. The chain carries TRBV6-6 and TRBJ1-4, with D possibly matching TRBD1 (5 bases). CDR1 and CDR2 (germline): MNHNY, SVGAGI (reference sequence). Trimming removed 2 bases at V and 3 bases at J, with 7 bases between. The CDR3 is made up of 14 amino acids. The CDR3 loop reads CASSYGRANEKLFF. The CDR3 DNA reads as TGTGCCAGCAGTTACGGCAGGGCTAATGAAAAACTGTTTTTT.

CDR3: CASSLRGYPQHF. The CDR3, as DNA: TGTGCCAGCAGTTTAAGGGGATATCCCCAGCATTTT. The rearrangement links TRBV28 to TRBJ1-5, with D perhaps matching TRBD1 (5 bases). V was shortened by 2 bases and J by 10 bases, with 9 bases between the two germline ends. In germline, CDR1 is MDHEN, CDR2 SYDVKM. This CDR3 has 12 residues.

This clone was recorded a few times. The chain recombines TRBV12-3 or TRBV12-4 with TRBJ1-4; D may be TRBD1 (5 bases). The CDR3 extends over 13 amino acids. V shed 3 bases and J shed 7 bases, with 9 bases lying between them. The CDR3 protein is CASSLQGREKLFF. CDR3 DNA sequence: TGTGCCAGCAGTTTGCAGGGCCGTGAAAAACTGTTTTTT.

The V and J genes are TRBV3-1 (or the pseudogene TRBV3-2) and TRBJ2-5; a possible D gene is TRBD2 (6 bases). The germline V gene encodes CDR1 LGHDT and CDR2 YNNKEL (reference sequence). Trimming cost V 0 bases and J 5 bases, with 10 bases left between them. CDR3 length: 14 residues. DNA for the CDR3: TGTGCCAGCAGCCAAGACGGAGGGGTGGAGACCCAGTACTTC. Translation gives CASSQDGGVETQYF.

The CDR3 nucleotides read TGTGCCAGCAGCTTATATCGCGCAGGGGAAGCTTTCTTT. This sequence encodes CASSLYRAGEAFF. The rearrangement joins TRBV7-2 to TRBJ1-1, with TRBD1 as a possible D gene (5 bases). This CDR3 contains 13 residues. V was trimmed by 2 bases and J by 8 bases, leaving 12 bases between them. Per the germline V gene, CDR1 is SGHTA and CDR2 is FQGNSA.

CDR3 bases: TGTGCCAGCAGTAGTATGGCATCTGACTACGAGCAGTACTTC. It translates to CASSSMASDYEQYF. The chain recombines TRBV6-2 or TRBV6-3 with TRBJ2-7; D call uncertain. Per germline, CDR1 MNHEY and CDR2 SVGEGT. V lost 5 bases, J lost 3 bases, and 14 bases lay in between. CDR3 length: 14 amino acids.

This clone was counted a few times. V usage is TRBV24-1 and J usage is TRBJ2-1, with TRBD1 identical over 7 bases. The length of the CDR3 is 15 residues. V shed 3 bases and J 0 bases; nucleotides not matched to a gene: 1. Germline V gene lookup returns CDR1 KGHDR and CDR2 SFDVKD. CDR3 DNA: TGTGCCACCAGTGATCGGGACAGCTCCTACAATGAGCAGTTCTTC. This sequence encodes CATSDRDSSYNEQFF.

V and J are TRBV29-1 and TRBJ2-1; no definite D call. The germline V and J ends were trimmed by 6 bases and 5 bases, with 11 bases remaining between them. The length of the CDR3 is 12 residues. CDR1 and CDR2 (germline): SQVTM, ANQGSEA. CDR3 protein: CSVWAWDNEQFF. DNA for the CDR3: TGCAGCGTCTGGGCCTGGGACAATGAGCAGTTCTTC.

The chain links TRBV2 to TRBJ2-7, with TRBD1 matching 7 bases. Germline values: CDR1 SNHLY, CDR2 FYNNEI. The CDR3 length is 12 residues. V lost 10 bases to trimming and J lost 6 bases; unmatched junction nucleotides: 9. This CDR3 reads CATDTGVGEQYF. The CDR3, as DNA: TGTGCCACAGACACAGGGGTTGGCGAGCAGTACTTC.

In this sample, this clone turned up a few times. The rearrangement links TRBV5-1 to TRBJ2-2, with 7 bases fitting TRBD2. Germline values: CDR1 SGHRS, CDR2 YFSETQ. V lost 0 bases to trimming and J lost 5 bases; unmatched junction nucleotides: 7. CDR3 size: 16 residues. The CDR3 sequence is CASSLGGSGRTGELFF. The CDR3 bases are TGCGCCAGCAGCTTGGGCGGGAGTGGGCGAACCGGGGAGCTGTTTTTT.

The chain links TRBV18 to TRBJ2-1, with 9 positions matching TRBD1. Germline V gives CDR1 KGHSH, CDR2 LQKENI. The CDR3 covers 14 residues. Trimming removed 5 bases from V and 8 bases from J; junction bases left unmatched: 7. In DNA, the CDR3 is TGTGCCAGCTCATCGAGGACAGGGGCGGATGAGCAGTTCTTC. This codes for CASSSRTGADEQFF.

The rearrangement links TRBV7-2 to TRBJ2-2, with 8 bases fitting TRBD1. This CDR3 comprises 16 residues. Trimming took 5 bases from V and 2 from J; bases not matched to a gene: 7. Germline V gene lookup returns CDR1 SGHTA and CDR2 FQGNSA. The CDR3 sequence: CASSTTGGLNTGELFF. The CDR3, as DNA: TGTGCCAGCAGCACTACAGGGGGGTTAAACACCGGGGAGCTGTTTTTT. Full variable domain (missing parts from reference TRBV7-2 and TRBJ2-2): GAGVSQSPSNKVTEKGKDVELRCDPISGHTALYWYRQSLGQGLEFLIYFQGNSAPDKSGLPSDRFSAERTGGSVSTLTIQRTQQEDSAVYLCASSTTGGLNTGELFFGEGSRLTVL.

V and J are TRBV9 and TRBJ2-3; tentatively, D is TRBD1 (5 bases). V was shortened by 4 bases and J by 0 bases, with 9 bases between the two germline ends. The germline gives CDR1 SGDLS, CDR2 YYNGEE. The CDR3 has 14 amino acids. CDR3 protein: CASSRTPSTDTQYF. The CDR3 nucleotides read TGTGCCAGCAGCCGGACACCTAGCACAGATACGCAGTATTTT.

The chain employs TRBV7-9 and TRBJ1-2; TRBD1 matches at 9 bases. V lost 4 bases and J lost 3; bases outside the gene matches: 9. Germline CDR1 and CDR2: SEHNR and FQNEAQ (reference sequence). The length of the CDR3 is 16 residues. The DNA for the CDR3 is TGTGCCAGCAGCTCACAGGGGGCGCGAAGTGACTATGGCTACACCTTC. Protein: CASSSQGARSDYGYTF.

The chain is built from TRBV12-3 or TRBV12-4 and TRBJ1-2, with D unresolved. Trimming cost V 5 bases and J 4 bases, with 8 bases left between them. The CDR3 loop spans 12 amino acids. The CDR3 nucleotides are TGTGCCAGCAGTCCCGGGGTCTATGGCTACACCTTC. It encodes CASSPGVYGYTF.

The gene calls are TRBV5-6 and TRBJ1-2, with TRBD1 matching 7 bases. The junction had 6 bases not matched to a gene; V was cut back by 3 bases and J by 4 bases. From germline, CDR1 is SGHDT and CDR2 YYEEEE. There are 14 residues in the CDR3. CDR3 bases: TGTGCCAGCAGCTATCCGGGACAGAGCTATGGCTACACCTTC. Its protein product is CASSYPGQSYGYTF.

This chain joins TRBV6-2 or TRBV6-3 and TRBJ1-2, with a tentative D call TRBD1 (6 bases). Trimming left V 5 bases short and J 2 bases short, with 15 bases between. Germline V CDR1 and CDR2: MNHEY, SVGEGT. The CDR3 contains 15 residues. The CDR3 DNA sequence: TGTGCCAGCAGTAAAACTACAGGGAACAACTATGGCTACACCTTC. Translation: CASSKTTGNNYGYTF.